The TCR beta chain described here comes from a study of high-grade serous ovarian cancer treatment subgroups. Profiled with immunoSEQ multiplex PCR; TCRdb holds only in-frame clones, not every one. The sample has 4,500 or so clones; roughly 80% are singletons. The CDR3 runs to 14 residues. Trimming removed 0 bases at V and 0 bases at J, with 6 bases between. Germline V gene lookup returns CDR1 MGHRA and CDR2 YSYEKL. The tumor samples were collected prior to definitive surgery or chemotherapy. The V gene is TRBV4-1, the J gene TRBJ2-7; D unresolved. Sequenced sample: tumor tissue. The clonotype was recovered from a human donor with high-grade serous ovarian cancer. The DNA for the CDR3 is TGCGCCAGCAGCCAAGAACCGCACTCCTACGAGCAGTACGTC. Its protein product is CASSQEPHSYEQYV.